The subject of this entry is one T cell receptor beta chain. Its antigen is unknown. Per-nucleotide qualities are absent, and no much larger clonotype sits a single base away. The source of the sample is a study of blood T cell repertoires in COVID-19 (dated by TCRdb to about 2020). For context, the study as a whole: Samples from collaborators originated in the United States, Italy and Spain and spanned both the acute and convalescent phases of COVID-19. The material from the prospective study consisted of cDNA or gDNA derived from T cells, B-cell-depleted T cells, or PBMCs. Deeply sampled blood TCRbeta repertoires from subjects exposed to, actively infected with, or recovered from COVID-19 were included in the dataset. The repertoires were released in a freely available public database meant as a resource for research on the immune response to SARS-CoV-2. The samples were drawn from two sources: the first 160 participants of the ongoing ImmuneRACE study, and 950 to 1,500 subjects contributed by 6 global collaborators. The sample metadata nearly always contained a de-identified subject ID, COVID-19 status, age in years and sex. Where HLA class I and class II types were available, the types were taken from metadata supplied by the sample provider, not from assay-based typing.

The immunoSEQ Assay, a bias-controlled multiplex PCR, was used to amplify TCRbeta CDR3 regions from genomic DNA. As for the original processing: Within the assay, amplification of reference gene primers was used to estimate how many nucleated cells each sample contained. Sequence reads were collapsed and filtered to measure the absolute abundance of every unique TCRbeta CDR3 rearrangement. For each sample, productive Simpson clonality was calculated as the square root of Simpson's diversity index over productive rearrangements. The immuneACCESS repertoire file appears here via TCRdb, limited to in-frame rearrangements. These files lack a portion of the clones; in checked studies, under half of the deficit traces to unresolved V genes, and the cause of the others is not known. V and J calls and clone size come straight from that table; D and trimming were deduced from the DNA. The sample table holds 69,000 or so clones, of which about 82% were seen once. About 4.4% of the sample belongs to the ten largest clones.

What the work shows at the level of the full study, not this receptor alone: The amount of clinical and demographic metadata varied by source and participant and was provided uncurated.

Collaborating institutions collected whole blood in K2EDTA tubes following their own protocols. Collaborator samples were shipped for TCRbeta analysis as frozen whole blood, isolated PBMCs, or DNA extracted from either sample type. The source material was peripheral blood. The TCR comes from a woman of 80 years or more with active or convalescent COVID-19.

The DNA reads as follows: TGTGCCTGGAGTCCAGCTCCCGGGACAGGGAACTATGGCTACACCTTC. It codes for CAWSPAPGTGNYGYTF. The V and J genes are TRBV30 and TRBJ1-2; 9 bases in between match TRBD1. V and J are trimmed by 2 bases and 2 bases, and the gene matches miss 9 bases of the junction. CDR1 GTSNPN and CDR2 SVGIG are derived from the germline V gene (reference sequence). From the cysteine up to the phenylalanine, the CDR3 has a length of 16 residues. Only the CDR3 portion is preserved as DNA: 48 bases, with reading frame beginning at the first base.